This T cell receptor beta chain came from a study of T cells in Graves' hyperthyroidism and ophthalmopathy. Study-wide findings and caveats: A 13 V-J model separated ophthalmopathy from stable hyperthyroidism. Before onset, by a median of approximately 5.9 months, the model predicted ophthalmopathy. In blood, most of the thyroid clonotypes expanded above 0.001 were also present.

Subjects aged 18 to 65 presented with newly diagnosed hyperthyroidism of less than 2 months' duration. This CDR3 spans 10 amino acids. Germline values: CDR1 SGHVS, CDR2 FNYEAQ. This clonotype was detected once. Antigen: not known. Germline and junction disagree at one end, which may indicate a read error. From RNA transcripts, TCR beta CDR3 regions were amplified. An initial round of RT-PCR targeting the TCR CDR3 relied on the HTBI primer set. From the multiplex PCR reads, TCRdb called clonotypes with MiXCR, one entry per CDR3 protein. The sample gives about 610,000 distinct CDR3 sequences, roughly 46% of which show up once; around 7.7% is in the top ten.

Sequenced: peripheral blood or thyroid tissue (not recorded which). This sequence joins TRBV7-6 and TRBJ2-2; TRBD1 aligns across 9 bases. The sequence was collected from a woman under 30 with Graves' hyperthyroidism. This chain's CDR3 is CASSARDRVF. In DNA, the CDR3 is TGTGCCAGCAGCGCCCGGGACAGGGTGTTT. The whole variable domain, filled in from reference TRBV7-6 and TRBJ2-2, reads GAGVSQSPRYKVTKRGQDVALRCDPISGHVSLYWYRQALGQGPEFLTYFNYEAQQDKSGLPNDRFSAERPEGSISTLTIQRTEQRDSAMYRCASSARDRVFGEGSRLTVL.